Below are 21 T cell receptor beta chains sequenced from a single sample in a study of cytomegalovirus exposure and HLA in healthy donors. The PCR made use of 60 Vbeta and 13 Jbeta primers. Sequencing was performed with immunoSEQ multiplex PCR; in TCRdb, only in-frame clones are kept and a portion is missing. This sample carries 150,000 to 200,000 clones, approximately 80% of them seen once, and the ten largest clones take approximately 3%. The sequenced sample consisted of PBMCs. The receptors stem from a male donor in good health and CMV-seronegative.

This chain links TRBV5-4 with TRBJ1-2; weak D call: TRBD1 (5 bases). Germline CDR1 is SGHNT and CDR2 is YYREEE (reference sequence). This CDR3 region has 13 residues. V was cut by 0 bases and J by 2 bases, with 5 bases left in between. CDR3 residues: CASSLEGNYGYTF. The DNA for the CDR3 is TGTGCCAGCAGCTTGGAGGGGAACTATGGCTACACCTTC.

The gene calls are TRBV7-2 and TRBJ1-6; D possibly corresponds to TRBD1 (6 bases). This CDR3 spans 14 amino acids. Germline lookup yields CDR1 SGHTA and CDR2 FQGNSA. V lost 5 bases, J lost 8 bases, and 13 bases lay in between. The CDR3 here is CASSLEGVDSPLHF. CDR3 nucleotide sequence: TGTGCCAGCAGCCTAGAGGGGGTTGATTCACCCCTCCACTTT.

Only one count was recorded for this clone. The chain joins TRBV4-3 to TRBJ2-7; D is uncertain. V was trimmed by 1 base and J by 5 bases, leaving 9 bases between them. There are 13 residues in the CDR3. CDR1 and CDR2 (germline): LGHNA, YSLEER. CDR3 region: CASSQGPMDEQYF. The CDR3 bases are TGCGCCAGCAGCCAAGGGCCGATGGACGAGCAGTACTTC.

This chain connects TRBV7-2 to TRBJ1-6; D perhaps matches TRBD1 (5 bases). This CDR3 is built from 14 residues. Germline CDR1 is SGHTA and CDR2 is FQGNSA. V was trimmed by 1 base and J by 8 bases, leaving 9 bases between them. CDR3 nucleotides: TGTGCCAGCAGCTTAGGCAGGGTAGATTCACCCCTCCACTTT. Translating gives CASSLGRVDSPLHF.

The V gene is TRBV7-2, the J gene TRBJ2-1; 8 bases are a match to TRBD2. The CDR3 consists of 16 residues. The trim removed 0 bases at V and 5 bases at J, leaving 6 bases unmatched. Germline CDR1 is SGHTA and CDR2 is FQGNSA. The DNA for the CDR3 is TGTGCCAGCAGCTTAGCGCCGCGGGGGGCCCACAATGAGCAGTTCTTC. Translated, it gives CASSLAPRGAHNEQFF.

The chain couples TRBV27 to TRBJ1-2; D is perhaps TRBD1 (5 bases). The germline CDR1 and CDR2 sequences are MNHEY and SMNVEV (reference sequence). V was cut by 5 bases and J by 13 bases, with 17 bases left in between. The CDR3 consists of 12 residues. The CDR3 coding sequence is TGTGCCAGCAGTAATCTGCAGGGATCGGGCACCTTC. This sequence encodes CASSNLQGSGTF.

The rearrangement links TRBV19 to TRBJ1-1, with D possibly TRBD1 on 5 matching bases. This CDR3 is built from 14 residues. CDR1 is LNHDA and CDR2 is SQIVND in the germline V gene (reference sequence). V was shortened by 3 bases and J by 5 bases, with 13 bases between the two germline ends. The CDR3 nucleotides read TGTGCCAGTAGTATTCAGGGCAGGGTAACTGAAGCTTTCTTT. This translates into CASSIQGRVTEAFF.

This clone was detected only once. This chain joins TRBV7-2 and TRBJ1-2, with D maybe TRBD1 (5 bases). Trimming left V 1 base short and J 2 bases short, with 11 bases between. The CDR3 sequence is 15 residues long. Germline assignment: CDR1 SGHTA and CDR2 FQGNSA. The CDR3 reads CASSLVSTVNYGYTF. CDR3 coding DNA: TGTGCCAGCAGCTTAGTATCGACAGTAAACTATGGCTACACCTTC.

The rearrangement joins TRBV28 to TRBJ1-6, with 11 bases lining up with TRBD1. Germline CDR1 MDHEN, CDR2 SYDVKM. The CDR3 has 16 residues. Trimming at V came to 2 bases and at J to 10 bases, leaving 7 bases not matched to a gene. In DNA form, the CDR3 reads TGTGCCAGCAGTTTACCGGGACAGGGGGGATTCTCACCCCTCCACTTT. As protein: CASSLPGQGGFSPLHF.

The rearrangement links TRBV29-1 to TRBJ1-3, with 7 bases lining up with TRBD1. The germline V gene encodes CDR1 SQVTM and CDR2 ANQGSEA. This CDR3 spans 13 amino acids. Trimming cost V 5 bases and J 2 bases; bases outside gene matches: 3. CDR3 bases: TGCAGCGTTCTGCAGGGGGCTGGAAACACCATATATTTT. This translates into CSVLQGAGNTIYF.

Remarks on this clone: One end of the junction varies from germline; a read error may be responsible. The chain recombines TRBV7-9 with TRBJ2-1; tentative D call: TRBD1 (5 bases). The germline V gene has CDR1 SEHNR and CDR2 FQNEAQ (reference sequence). This CDR3 spans 13 amino acids. The CDR3 protein is CSSLRQGSNEQFF. CDR3 nucleotides: TGTTCCAGCTTAAGGCAGGGAAGCAATGAGCAGTTCTTC.

This clone was counted a few times. J is TRBJ2-2 and V is TRBV11-3; 14 bases match TRBD2. CDR3 length: 18 amino acids. V gave up 6 bases and J gave up 2 bases; unmatched junction bases: 8. Germline V lookup: CDR1 SGHNT, CDR2 YENEEA. CDR3 residues: CASSPGTSGSINTGELFF. Here the CDR3 DNA reads TGTGCCAGCAGTCCCGGGACTAGCGGGAGTATTAACACCGGGGAGCTGTTTTTT.

In its sample, this clone was seen a few times. This chain connects TRBV25-1 to TRBJ2-7; no clear D gene. The CDR3 spans 13 residues. The germline V gene encodes CDR1 MGHDK and CDR2 SYGVNS. The V gene lost 5 bases and the J gene lost 7 bases, with 15 bases spanning the gap. The CDR3 spells CASSPSVAFEQYF. As DNA, the CDR3 is TGTGCCAGCAGTCCCTCAGTAGCTTTTGAGCAGTACTTC.

This clone has more than one count but fewer than ten. V gene TRBV21-1 combines with J gene TRBJ2-5; no check of the table's D call, TRBD1, against the DNA was made. TRBV21-1 is classified as a pseudogene. CDR3 length: 16 amino acids. The CDR3 is CASSKDETGAGETQYF. CDR3 DNA sequence: TGTGCCAGCAGCAAAGACGAGACAGGGGCTGGAGAGACCCAGTACTTC.

The gene calls are TRBV9 and TRBJ2-5; the D gene is possibly TRBD1 (5 bases). The CDR3 has 17 residues. V lost 0 bases to trimming and J lost 5 bases, with 20 bases between them. Germline V gives CDR1 SGDLS, CDR2 YYNGEE. In DNA form, the CDR3 reads TGTGCCAGCAGCGTAGGTTTGGGGCAGGGTAGTGGGGAGACCCAGTACTTC. It encodes CASSVGLGQGSGETQYF. The full variable domain, with the rest looked up from reference TRBV9 and TRBJ2-5, is DSGVTQTPKHLITATGQRVTLRCSPRSGDLSVYWYQQSLDQGLQFLIQYYNGEERAKGNILERFSAQQFPDLHSELNLSSLELGDSALYFCASSVGLGQGSGETQYFGPGTRLLVL.

This clone was picked up one time. The chain carries TRBV2 and TRBJ1-5; TRBD1 matches 8 bases. V was clipped by 4 bases and J by 0 bases; unmatched bases: 2. CDR3 size: 15 residues. Germline V lookup: CDR1 SNHLY, CDR2 FYNNEI. CDR3 protein: CASSGGQDSNQPQHF. The CDR3 DNA follows: TGTGCCAGCAGTGGGGGACAGGATAGCAATCAGCCCCAGCATTTT.

This clone occurred a few times. The chain recombines TRBV7-9 with TRBJ1-1; 8 bases map to TRBD1. CDR1 and CDR2 (germline): SEHNR, FQNEAQ (reference sequence). The junction had 10 bases not matched to a gene; V was cut back by 5 bases and J by 8 bases. CDR3 length equals 14 residues. CDR3 sequence: CASSRRQGLPEAFF. The CDR3 DNA reads as TGTGCCAGCAGCCGGCGACAGGGGCTCCCAGAAGCTTTCTTT.

DNA of the CDR3: TGTGCCAGCAGTTACGCTAGCGGGGCCAGGGAGACCCAGTACTTC. Its translation is CASSYASGARETQYF. This chain uses TRBV6-6 with TRBJ2-5, with 9 bases aligning to TRBD2. This CDR3 region has 15 residues. V was clipped by 2 bases and J by 5 bases; unmatched bases: 6. In germline, CDR1 is MNHNY, CDR2 SVGAGI (reference sequence).

This chain joins TRBV4-1 and TRBJ1-3; perhaps TRBD1 as D (6 bases). Trimming stripped 2 bases from V and 0 bases from J, with 23 bases between. This CDR3 has 20 residues. Germline CDR1 reads MGHRA; CDR2 reads YSYEKL. The CDR3 DNA reads as TGCGCCAGCAGCCAACCGCCAACAGGGACCCTTGCCTCCTCTGGAAACACCATATATTTT. It encodes CASSQPPTGTLASSGNTIYF.

A remark on this clone: The sample has other DNA sequences that encode this CDR3 too. The chain links TRBV5-1 to TRBJ1-1; TRBD1 matches at 9 bases. The CDR3 runs 15 residues. V lost 4 bases, J lost 0 bases, and 4 bases stayed unmatched. Germline lookup yields CDR1 SGHRS and CDR2 YFSETQ. In DNA form, the CDR3 reads TGCGCCAGCAGCCTGGGGACAGGGATGAACACTGAAGCTTTCTTT. Translated: CASSLGTGMNTEAFF.

This clone has more than one count but fewer than ten. V usage is TRBV4-3 and J usage is TRBJ2-7; no definite D call. V lost 0 bases and J lost 6, with 6 bases in between. CDR1 and CDR2 from the germline V gene are LGHNA and YSLEER. The CDR3 has 12 residues. The CDR3 bases are TGCGCCAGCAGCCAAGACAGGTCCGAGCAGTACTTC. It codes for CASSQDRSEQYF.